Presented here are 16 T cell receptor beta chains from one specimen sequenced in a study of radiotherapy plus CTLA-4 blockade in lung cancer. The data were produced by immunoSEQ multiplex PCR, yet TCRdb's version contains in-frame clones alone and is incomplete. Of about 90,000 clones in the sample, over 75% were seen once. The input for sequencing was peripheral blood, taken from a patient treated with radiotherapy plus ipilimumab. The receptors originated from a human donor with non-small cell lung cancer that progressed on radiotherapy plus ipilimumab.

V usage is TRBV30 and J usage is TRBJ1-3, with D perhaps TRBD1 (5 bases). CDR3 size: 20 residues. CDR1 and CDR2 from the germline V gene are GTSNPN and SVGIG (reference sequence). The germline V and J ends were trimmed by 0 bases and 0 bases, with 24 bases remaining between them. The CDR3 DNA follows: TGTGCCTGGAGTGTACGGCTTTCGGGGGGACGACATAACTCTGGAAACACCATATATTTT. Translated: CAWSVRLSGGRHNSGNTIYF. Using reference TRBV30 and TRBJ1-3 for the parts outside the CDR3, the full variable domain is SQTIHQWPATLVQPVGSPLSLECTVEGTSNPNLYWYRQAAGRGLQLLFYSVGIGQISSEVPQNLSASRPQDRQFILSSKKLLLSDSGFYLCAWSVRLSGGRHNSGNTIYFGEGSWLTVV.

The CDR3 loop is CSVVQGALNTIYF. The CDR3 coding sequence is TGCAGCGTTGTACAGGGGGCTTTAAACACCATATATTTT. This chain joins TRBV29-1 and TRBJ1-3, with 9 positions matching TRBD1. Trimming removed 4 bases from V and 6 bases from J; junction bases left unmatched: 4. The germline CDR1 and CDR2 sequences are SQVTM and ANQGSEA. The length of the CDR3 is 13 residues.

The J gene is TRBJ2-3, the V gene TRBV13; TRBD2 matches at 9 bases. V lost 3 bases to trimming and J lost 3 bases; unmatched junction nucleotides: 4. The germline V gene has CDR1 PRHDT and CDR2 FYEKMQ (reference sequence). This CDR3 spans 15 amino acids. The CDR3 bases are TGTGCCAGCAGCTTGAGACTAGCGGTGACAGATACGCAGTATTTT. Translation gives CASSLRLAVTDTQYF.

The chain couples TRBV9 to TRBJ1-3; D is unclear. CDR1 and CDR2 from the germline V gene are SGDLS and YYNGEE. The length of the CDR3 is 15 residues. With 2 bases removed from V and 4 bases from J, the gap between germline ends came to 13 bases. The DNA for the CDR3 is TGTGCCAGCAGCGTCGGTTTTTTGGGGGGAAACACCATATATTTT. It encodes CASSVGFLGGNTIYF. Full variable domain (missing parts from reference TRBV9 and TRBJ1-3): DSGVTQTPKHLITATGQRVTLRCSPRSGDLSVYWYQQSLDQGLQFLIQYYNGEERAKGNILERFSAQQFPDLHSELNLSSLELGDSALYFCASSVGFLGGNTIYFGEGSWLTVV.

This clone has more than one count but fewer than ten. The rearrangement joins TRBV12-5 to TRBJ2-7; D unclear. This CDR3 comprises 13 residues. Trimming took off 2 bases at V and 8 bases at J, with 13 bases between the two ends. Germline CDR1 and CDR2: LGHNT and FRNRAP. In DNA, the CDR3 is TGTGCTAGTGGTTTGAGCCCCGATACGAAGCAGTACTTC. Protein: CASGLSPDTKQYF.

The CDR3 DNA reads as TGCAGCGTGCAGGGGGCGGATGAAAAACTGTTTTTT. Amino acid sequence: CSVQGADEKLFF. The V call is TRBV29-1, the J call TRBJ1-4; the match to TRBD1 covers 8 bases. V shed 6 bases and J 6 bases; nucleotides not matched to a gene: 3. The CDR3 extends over 12 amino acids. Per the germline V gene, CDR1 is SQVTM and CDR2 is ANQGSEA.

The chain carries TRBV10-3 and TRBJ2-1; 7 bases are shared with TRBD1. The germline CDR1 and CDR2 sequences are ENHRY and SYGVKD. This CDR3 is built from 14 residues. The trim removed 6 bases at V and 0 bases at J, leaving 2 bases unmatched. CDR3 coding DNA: TGTGCCATCAGGGGACAGAGCTCCTACAATGAGCAGTTCTTC. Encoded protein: CAIRGQSSYNEQFF.

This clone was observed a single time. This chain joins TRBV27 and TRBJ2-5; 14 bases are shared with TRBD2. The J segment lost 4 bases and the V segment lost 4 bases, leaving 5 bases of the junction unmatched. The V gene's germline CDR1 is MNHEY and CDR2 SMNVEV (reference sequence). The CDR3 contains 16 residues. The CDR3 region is CASSYTGLAGGETQYF. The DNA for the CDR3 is TGTGCCAGCAGTTACACCGGACTAGCGGGAGGAGAGACCCAGTACTTC.

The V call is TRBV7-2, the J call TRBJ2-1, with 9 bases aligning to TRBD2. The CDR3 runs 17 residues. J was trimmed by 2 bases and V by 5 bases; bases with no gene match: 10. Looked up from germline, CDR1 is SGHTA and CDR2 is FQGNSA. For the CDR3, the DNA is TGTGCCAGCAGCCTACTAGCGGGCCAAGGAGCCTACAATGAGCAGTTCTTC. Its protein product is CASSLLAGQGAYNEQFF.

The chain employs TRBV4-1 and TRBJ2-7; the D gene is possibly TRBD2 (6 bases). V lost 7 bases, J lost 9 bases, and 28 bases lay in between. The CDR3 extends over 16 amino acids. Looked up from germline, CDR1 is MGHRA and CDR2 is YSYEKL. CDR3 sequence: CASTPWPGRGPGGQYF. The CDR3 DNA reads TGCGCCAGCACCCCCTGGCCAGGAAGAGGGCCCGGGGGGCAGTACTTC.

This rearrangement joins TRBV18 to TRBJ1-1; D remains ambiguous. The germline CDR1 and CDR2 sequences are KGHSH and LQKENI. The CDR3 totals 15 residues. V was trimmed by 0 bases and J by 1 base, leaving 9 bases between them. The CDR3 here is CASSPPIFANTEAFF. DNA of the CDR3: TGTGCCAGCTCACCACCGATCTTCGCGAACACTGAAGCTTTCTTT.

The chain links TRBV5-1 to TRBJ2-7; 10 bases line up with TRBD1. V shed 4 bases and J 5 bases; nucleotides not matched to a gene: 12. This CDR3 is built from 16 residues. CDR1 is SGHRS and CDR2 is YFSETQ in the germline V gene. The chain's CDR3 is CASSLPTGTGADEQYF. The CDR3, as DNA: TGCGCCAGCAGCCTTCCGACCGGGACAGGGGCAGACGAGCAGTACTTC.

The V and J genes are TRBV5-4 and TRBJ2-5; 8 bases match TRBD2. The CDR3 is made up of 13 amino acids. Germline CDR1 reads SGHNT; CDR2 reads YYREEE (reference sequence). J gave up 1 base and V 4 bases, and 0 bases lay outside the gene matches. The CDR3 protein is CASSAGGQETQYF. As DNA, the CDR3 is TGTGCCAGCAGCGCGGGGGGCCAAGAGACCCAGTACTTC.

CDR3 in DNA: TGTGCCAGTAGTCCACAGGGAATTCGAACTGAAGCTTTCTTT. Amino acid sequence: CASSPQGIRTEAFF. The V call is TRBV19, the J call TRBJ1-1; D possibly corresponds to TRBD1 (6 bases). The V gene's germline CDR1 is LNHDA and CDR2 SQIVND (reference sequence). V gave up 5 bases and J gave up 5 bases, with 15 bases separating them. The CDR3 length is 14 residues.

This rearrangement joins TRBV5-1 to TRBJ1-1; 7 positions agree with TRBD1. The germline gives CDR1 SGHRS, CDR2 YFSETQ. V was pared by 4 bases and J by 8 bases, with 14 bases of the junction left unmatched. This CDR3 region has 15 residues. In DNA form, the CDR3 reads TGCGCCAGCAGCATCGACAGGGTGGGGGGAATGGAAGCTTTCTTT. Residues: CASSIDRVGGMEAFF.

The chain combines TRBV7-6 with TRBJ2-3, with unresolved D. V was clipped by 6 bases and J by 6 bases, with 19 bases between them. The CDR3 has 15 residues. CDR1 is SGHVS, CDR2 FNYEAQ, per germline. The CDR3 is CASSRTGSDADTQYF. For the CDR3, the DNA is TGTGCCAGCAGTCGTACCGGGTCCGACGCGGATACGCAGTATTTT.